The 7 T cell receptor beta chains in this list originate from one sample, sequenced in a study of T cell changes during pregnancy in multiple sclerosis. Repertoires were generated with immunoSEQ multiplex PCR, while TCRdb's copy carries only in-frame clones and drops some. The data contain about 100,000 clones, around 94% of them singletons. Sample: peripheral blood, taken in the second trimester of pregnancy. The receptors here all came from a female donor with multiple sclerosis, enrolled in a pregnancy study.

This chain links TRBV5-6 with TRBJ1-1; TRBD1 matches 7 bases. V was pared by 2 bases and J by 3 bases, with 4 bases of the junction left unmatched. The CDR3 is 14 residues long. Germline V gene sequence: CDR1 SGHDT, CDR2 YYEEEE. CDR3 in DNA: TGTGCCAGCAGCTTCCCACAGGGGTACACTGAAGCTTTCTTT. Residues: CASSFPQGYTEAFF.

This chain links TRBV27 with TRBJ1-2, with 7 nucleotides matching TRBD1. The germline gives CDR1 MNHEY, CDR2 SMNVEV (reference sequence). V lost 3 bases to trimming and J lost 4 bases; unmatched junction nucleotides: 2. The CDR3 length is 13 residues. The CDR3, as DNA: TGTGCCAGCAGTTTTCGGGACAGCTATGGCTACACCTTC. Encoded protein: CASSFRDSYGYTF.

This rearrangement joins TRBV5-1 to TRBJ1-4; weak D call: TRBD1 (5 bases). V gave up 2 bases and J gave up 8 bases, with 16 bases separating them. CDR1 and CDR2 from the germline V gene are SGHRS and YFSETQ. This CDR3 has 15 amino acids. The CDR3 region has the DNA TGCGCCAGCAGCTTTCAGGGAATTAGAAGCGAAAAACTGTTTTTT. Amino acids: CASSFQGIRSEKLFF.

The J gene is TRBJ1-1, the V gene TRBV19; D not resolved. CDR1 and CDR2 from the germline V gene are LNHDA and SQIVND (reference sequence). The CDR3 is made up of 13 amino acids. V was clipped by 5 bases and J by 3 bases, with 10 bases between them. For the CDR3, the DNA is TGTGCCAGTAGTGCAGGCACCTACACTGAAGCTTTCTTT. The encoded protein is CASSAGTYTEAFF.

To note about this clone: The germline gene is not matched at one end of the junction; a read error may be the cause. This sequence joins TRBV15 and TRBJ1-4; D may be TRBD1 (5 bases). This CDR3 has 16 amino acids. Germline assignment: CDR1 LNHNV and CDR2 YYDKDF (reference sequence). DNA for the CDR3: TGTGCCACAAGCACCACCCACAGGTCCTACAATGAAAAACTGTTTTTT. It specifies CATSTTHRSYNEKLFF.

The chain is built from TRBV9 and TRBJ1-5, with D hard to call. The CDR3 contains 13 residues. Trimming cost V 3 bases and J 0 bases, with 4 bases left between them. CDR1 and CDR2 (germline): SGDLS, YYNGEE. CDR3 DNA: TGTGCCAGCAGCGGCGATAGCAATCAGCCCCAGCATTTT. It yields the protein CASSGDSNQPQHF. Supplemented by reference TRBV9 and TRBJ1-5, the full variable domain reads DSGVTQTPKHLITATGQRVTLRCSPRSGDLSVYWYQQSLDQGLQFLIQYYNGEERAKGNILERFSAQQFPDLHSELNLSSLELGDSALYFCASSGDSNQPQHFGDGTRLSIL.

This rearrangement joins TRBV6-5 to TRBJ1-2, with 8 positions matching TRBD1. Trimming took 5 bases from V and 4 from J; bases not matched to a gene: 9. This CDR3 region has 15 residues. Germline V gene lookup returns CDR1 MNHEY and CDR2 SVGAGI. In DNA, the CDR3 is TGTGCCAGCAGTCCCCAGGACAGGGAGGGCTATGGCTACACCTTC. Translating it yields CASSPQDREGYGYTF.